The sample holds one count of the clone carrying this T cell receptor (beta chain). Its matching antigen is unknown. Resections removed during corrective heart surgery provided the thymus tissue used. Infants, healthy and Finnish, who were having corrective surgery for congenital heart defects served as donors. The record originates from a study of human thymus T cells. The table came from immunoSEQ multiplex PCR; TCRdb's copy has only in-frame clones and leaves some out. The repertoire holds roughly 86,000 clones, with approximately 96% as singletons. General study points: Within thymic and blood repertoires, V and J gene usage appeared to be biased. Related research described thymic repertoires that were highly overlapping among unrelated individuals.

Per the germline V gene, CDR1 is SQVTM and CDR2 is ANQGSEA. The CDR3 consists of 12 residues. V was clipped by 7 bases and J by 5 bases, with 14 bases between them. The rearrangement uses TRBV29-1 and TRBJ2-5, with unresolved D. Sequenced material: thymus tissue. The source of this sequence is a boy in the first two years of life with a congenital heart defect but otherwise immunologically healthy. CDR3 amino acids: CSGSLVGETQYF. The DNA for the CDR3 is TGCAGCGGTTCCCTCGTGGGGGAGACCCAGTACTTC. Complete variable domain (other parts from reference TRBV29-1 and TRBJ2-5): SAVISQKPSRDICQRGTSLTIQCQVDSQVTMMFWYRQQPGQSLTLIATANQGSEATYESGFVIDKFPISRPNLTFSTLTVSNMSPEDSSIYLCSGSLVGETQYFGPGTRLLVL.